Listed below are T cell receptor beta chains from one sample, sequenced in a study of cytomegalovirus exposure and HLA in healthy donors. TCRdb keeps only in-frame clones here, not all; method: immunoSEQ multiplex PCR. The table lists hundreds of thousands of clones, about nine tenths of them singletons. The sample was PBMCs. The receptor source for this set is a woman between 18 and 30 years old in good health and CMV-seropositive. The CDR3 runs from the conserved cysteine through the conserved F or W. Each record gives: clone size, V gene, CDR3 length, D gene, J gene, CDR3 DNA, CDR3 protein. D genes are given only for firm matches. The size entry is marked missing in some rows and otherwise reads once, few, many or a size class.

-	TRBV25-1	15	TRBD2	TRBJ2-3	TGTGCCAGCAGTGAATTAGCGGGAGGTCAAGATACGCAGTATTTT	CASSELAGGQDTQYF
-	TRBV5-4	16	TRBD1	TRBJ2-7	TGTGCCAGCAGCTTGGCCGGGGGACAGGGTAAATACGAGCAGTACTTC	CASSLAGGQGKYEQYF
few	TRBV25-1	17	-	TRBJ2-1	TGTGCCAGCAGTGATCTAGGAGCAGGGCCGACCTACAATGAGCAGTTCTTC	CASSDLGAGPTYNEQFF
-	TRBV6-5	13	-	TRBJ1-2	TGTGCCAGCAGGATCCCAGGGGAATATGGCTACACCTTC	CASRIPGEYGYTF
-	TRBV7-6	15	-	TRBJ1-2	TGTGCCAGCAGCTATGGGGTTTCGGGGGTGGATGGCTACACCTTC	CASSYGVSGVDGYTF
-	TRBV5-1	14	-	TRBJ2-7	TGCGCCAGCAGCTCCGGGACATGGCCCTACGAGCAGTACTTC	CASSSGTWPYEQYF
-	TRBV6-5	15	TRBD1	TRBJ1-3	TGTGCCAGCAGTTTACAGGGGGACTCTGGAAACACCATATATTTT	CASSLQGDSGNTIYF
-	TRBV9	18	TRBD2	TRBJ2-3	TGTGCCAGCAGCGTAGACCTACTAGCGGGAGGGCGCACAGATACGCAGTATTTT	CASSVDLLAGGRTDTQYF
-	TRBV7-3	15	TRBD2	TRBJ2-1	TGTGCCAGCAGCTTTATAGCGGGAGAGGGCAATGAGCAGTTCTTC	CASSFIAGEGNEQFF
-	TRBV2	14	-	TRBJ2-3	TGTGCCAGCAGACAAACAGGGCGAACAGATACGCAGTATTTT	CASRQTGRTDTQYF
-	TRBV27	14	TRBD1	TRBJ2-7	TGTGCCAGCAGTTTCTCACAGGGGGGCAGCGAGCAGTACTTC	CASSFSQGGSEQYF
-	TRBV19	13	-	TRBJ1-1	TGTGCCAGTTTGGGCCCGGGAGACACTGAAGCTTTCTTT	CASLGPGDTEAFF
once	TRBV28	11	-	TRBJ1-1	TGTGCCAGCACCCCGCGGGGTACAGCTTTCTTT	CASTPRGTAFF
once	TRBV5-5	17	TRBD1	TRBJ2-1	TGTGCCAGCAGCCTACCCCACACAGGGGGCGCGGGGAATGAGCAGTTCTTC	CASSLPHTGGAGNEQFF
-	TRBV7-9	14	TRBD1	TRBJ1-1	TGTGCCAGCAGTTGGGACAGAAAGAACACTGAAGCTTTCTTT	CASSWDRKNTEAFF
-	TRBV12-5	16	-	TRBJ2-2	TGTGCTAGTGGTTTGGTCCCCGGGAGTGGTACCGGGGAGCTGTTTTTT	CASGLVPGSGTGELFF
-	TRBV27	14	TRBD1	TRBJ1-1	TGTGCCAGCAGTTCCGGACAGGGGACCACTGAAGCTTTCTTT	CASSSGQGTTEAFF
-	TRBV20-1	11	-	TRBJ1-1	TGCAGTGCTCCAATGAACACTGAAGCTTTCTTT	CSAPMNTEAFF
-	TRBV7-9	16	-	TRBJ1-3	TGTGCCAGCAGCTTAGAGGGGTCCCCACTTGGAAACACCATATATTTT	CASSLEGSPLGNTIYF
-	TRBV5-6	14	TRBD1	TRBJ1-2	TGTGCCAGCAGCTTGGTACAGGGGGCCCATGGCTACACCTTC	CASSLVQGAHGYTF
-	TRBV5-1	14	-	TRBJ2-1	TGCGCCAGCAGCTTGGGGGCAGGGGTCAATGAGCAGTTCTTC	CASSLGAGVNEQFF
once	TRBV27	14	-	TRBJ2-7	TGTGCCAGCAGCCCCGGAGGTAAAGCCTACGAGCAGTACTTC	CASSPGGKAYEQYF
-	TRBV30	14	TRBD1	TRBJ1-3	TGTGCCTGGGACAGGGGAATGGCTGGAAACACCATATATTTT	CAWDRGMAGNTIYF
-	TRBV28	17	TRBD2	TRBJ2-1	TGTGCCAGCAGTGATGGGGTCCAGCGGGAGAGAGGGAATGAGCAGTTCTTC	CASSDGVQRERGNEQFF
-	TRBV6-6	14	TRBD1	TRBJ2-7	TGTGCCAGCAGTCGGACAGGGGAAACCTACGAGCAGTACTTC	CASSRTGETYEQYF
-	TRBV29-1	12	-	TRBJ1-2	TGCAGCGTTGAACGGGGGTTCTACGGCTACACCTTC	CSVERGFYGYTF
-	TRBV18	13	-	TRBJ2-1	TGTGCCAGCTCACCAAGAGTCGGGAATGAGCAGTTCTTC	CASSPRVGNEQFF
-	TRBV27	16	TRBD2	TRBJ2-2	TGTGCCAGCAGTAGACTAGCGGGAGGGAACACCGGGGAGCTGTTTTTT	CASSRLAGGNTGELFF
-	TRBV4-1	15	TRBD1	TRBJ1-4	TGCGCCAGCAGCCACCAGACAGGGACTAATGAAAAACTGTTTTTT	CASSHQTGTNEKLFF
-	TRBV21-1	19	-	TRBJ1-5	TGTGCCAGCAGCAAAGGCGGAGACAGGGCCGTGATCATGCACCAGCCCCAGCATTTT	CASSKGGDRAVIMHQPQHF
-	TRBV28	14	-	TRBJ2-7	TGTGCCAGCAGAGAAAGCGGGTCTCCTGGGGAGCAGTACTTC	CASRESGSPGEQYF
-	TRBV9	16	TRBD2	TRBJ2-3	TGTGCCAGCAGCGCCGGGACTAGCGGGAGTGGATATACGCAGTATTTT	CASSAGTSGSGYTQYF
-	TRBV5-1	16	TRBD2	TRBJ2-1	TGCGCCAGCAGCTTGGTAGCGGGCGGCTCCTACAATGAGCAGTTCTTC	CASSLVAGGSYNEQFF
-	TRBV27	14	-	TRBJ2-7	TGTGCCAGCAGTTTAGGCCAGGGTCTCTACGAGCAGTACTTC	CASSLGQGLYEQYF
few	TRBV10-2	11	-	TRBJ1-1	TGCGCCACTCAGGGCCAGTCCGAAGCTTTCTTT	CATQGQSEAFF
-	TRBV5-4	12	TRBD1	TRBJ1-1	TGTGCCAGCAGCCCAGGGACAGATGAAGCTTTCTTT	CASSPGTDEAFF
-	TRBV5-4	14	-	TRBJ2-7	TGTGCCAGCAGCTTGATGGGAGTCAAGGACGAGCAGTACTTC	CASSLMGVKDEQYF
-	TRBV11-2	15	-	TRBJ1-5	TGTGCCAGCAGCTTAGATCTCGGGGGGGGACAGCCCCAGCATTTT	CASSLDLGGGQPQHF
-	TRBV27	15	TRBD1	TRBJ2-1	TGTGCCAGCAGTTTACGGGACAGGGGCCCCTATGAGCAGTTCTTC	CASSLRDRGPYEQFF
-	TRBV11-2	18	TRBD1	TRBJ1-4	TGTGCCAGCAGCAACACACAGGGGGTACGGCTTGCTAATGAAAAACTGTTTTTT	CASSNTQGVRLANEKLFF
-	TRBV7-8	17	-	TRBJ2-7	TGTGCCAGCAGCTTCTTTCCTCCCCTTGGCGGGGTTTACGAGCAGTACTTC	CASSFFPPLGGVYEQYF
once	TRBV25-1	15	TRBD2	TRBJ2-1	TGTGCCAGCAGTGGGGTAAAGCGGGAGGCCAGCATCGAGTTCTTC	CASSGVKREASIEFF
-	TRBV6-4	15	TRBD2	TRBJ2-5	TGTGCCAGCACCTGTCCCCACAACGGGGGGGTGACCCAGTACTTC	CASTCPHNGGVTQYF
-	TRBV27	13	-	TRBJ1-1	TGTGCCAGCAGGCGGACAGTGAACACTGAAGCTTTCTTT	CASRRTVNTEAFF
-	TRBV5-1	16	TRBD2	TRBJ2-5	TGCGCCAGCAACACCGGGACTAGCGGATGGCAAGAGACCCAGTACTTC	CASNTGTSGWQETQYF
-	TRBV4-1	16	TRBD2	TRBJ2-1	TGCGCCAGCAGTGCTTCCCTAGCGGGAGGGCAAATTGAGCAGTTCTTC	CASSASLAGGQIEQFF
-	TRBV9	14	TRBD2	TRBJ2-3	TGTGCCAGCAGCGTAGTACTAGCGGGAGGGCCGCAGTATTTT	CASSVVLAGGPQYF
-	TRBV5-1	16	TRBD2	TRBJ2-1	TGCGCCAGCAGCTTGGAAGCGACTAGCGCCAACAATGAGCAGTTCTTC	CASSLEATSANNEQFF